This TCR beta chain was sequenced in a study of read filtering for tumor transcriptome and immune sequencing. Findings of the study overall: Without single-read clonotypes, shared clonotype proportions correlated more between IR-seq and RNA-seq.

This library used roughly 430 ng RNA and molecular barcoded adaptors spanning alpha/delta and beta/gamma chains. One entry per CDR3 protein, called by TCRdb with MiXCR from the reads. The table has tens of thousands of distinct CDR3 sequences, 20% to 25% seen once. V lost 0 bases and J 7 bases, leaving 10 bases between the germline ends. Germline V gene sequence: CDR1 SGHRS, CDR2 YFSETQ. This CDR3 has 14 residues. In this sample, this clonotype turned up many times. The target antigen is unknown. This chain uses TRBV5-1 with TRBJ1-4; possible D gene TRBD1, 5 bases. Material: a population of CD138-negative cells sorted from bone marrow. The origin of this receptor is a donor aged 40 or over with multiple myeloma. CDR3 DNA: TGCGCCAGCAGCTTGGGCGCAGGGAGTGAAAAACTGTTTTTT. Its protein product is CASSLGAGSEKLFF.